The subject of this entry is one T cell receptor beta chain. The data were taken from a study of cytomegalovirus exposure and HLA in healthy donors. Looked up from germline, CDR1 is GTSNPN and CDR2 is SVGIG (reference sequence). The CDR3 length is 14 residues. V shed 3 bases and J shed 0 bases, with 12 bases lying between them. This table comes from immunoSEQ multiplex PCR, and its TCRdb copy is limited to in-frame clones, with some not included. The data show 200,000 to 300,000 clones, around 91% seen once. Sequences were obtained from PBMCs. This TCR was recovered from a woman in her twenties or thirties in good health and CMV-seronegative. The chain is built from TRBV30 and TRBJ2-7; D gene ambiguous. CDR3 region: CAWSSLSSSYEQYF. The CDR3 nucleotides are TGTGCCTGGAGCTCCCTTTCGAGCTCCTACGAGCAGTACTTC.